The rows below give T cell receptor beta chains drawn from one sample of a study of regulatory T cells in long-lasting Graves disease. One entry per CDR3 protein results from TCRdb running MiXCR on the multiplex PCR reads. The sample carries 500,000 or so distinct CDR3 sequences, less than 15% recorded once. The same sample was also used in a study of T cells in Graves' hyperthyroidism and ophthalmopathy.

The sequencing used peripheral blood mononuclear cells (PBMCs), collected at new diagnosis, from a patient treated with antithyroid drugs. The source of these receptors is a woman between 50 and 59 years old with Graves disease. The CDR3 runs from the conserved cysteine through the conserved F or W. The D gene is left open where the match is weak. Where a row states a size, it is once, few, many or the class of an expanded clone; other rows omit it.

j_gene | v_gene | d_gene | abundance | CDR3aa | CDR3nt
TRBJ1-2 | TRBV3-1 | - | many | CASSQGTGGGNYGYTF | TGTGCCAGCAGCCAAGGAACAGGAGGAGGCAACTATGGCTACACCTTC
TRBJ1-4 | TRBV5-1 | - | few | CASSLNGNEKLFF | TGCGCCAGCAGCTTGAACGGCAATGAAAAACTGTTTTTT
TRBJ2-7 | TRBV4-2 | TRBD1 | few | CASSPSTGLYEQYF | TGTGCCAGCAGCCCATCGACAGGGCTCTACGAGCAGTACTTC
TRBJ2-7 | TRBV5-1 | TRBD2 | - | CASSFGLAASLSPYEQYF | TGCGCCAGCAGCTTCGGACTAGCGGCATCCTTAAGCCCCTACGAGCAGTACTTC
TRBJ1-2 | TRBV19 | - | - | CASSIDDVFGSYGYTF | TGTGCCAGTAGTATAGATGACGTATTTGGCTCCTATGGCTACACCTTC
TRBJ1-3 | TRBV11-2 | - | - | CASSTASGNTIYF | TGTGCCAGCAGCACCGCCTCTGGAAACACCATATATTTT
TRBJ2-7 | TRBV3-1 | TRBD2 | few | CASSQDWREGYEQYF | TGTGCCAGCAGCCAAGATTGGCGGGAGGGTTACGAGCAGTACTTC
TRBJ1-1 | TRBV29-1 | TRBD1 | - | CSVQEDREAFF | TGCAGCGTCCAAGAGGACAGGGAAGCTTTCTTT
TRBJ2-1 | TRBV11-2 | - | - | CASSSGPTDQFF | TGTGCCAGCAGCTCAGGACCCACTGACCAGTTCTTC
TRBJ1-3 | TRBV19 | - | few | CASSETVAGNTIYF | TGTGCCAGTAGTGAAACAGTGGCTGGAAACACCATATATTTT
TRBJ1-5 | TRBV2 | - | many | CASSVKGGDQPQHF | TGTGCCAGCAGTGTAAAGGGGGGGGATCAGCCCCAGCATTTT
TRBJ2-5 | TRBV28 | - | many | CASSLNPTVQETQYF | TGTGCCAGCAGTTTAAACCCGACAGTACAAGAGACCCAGTACTTC
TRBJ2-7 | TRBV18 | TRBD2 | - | CASSPQLAGAGAEQYF | TGTGCCAGCTCACCACAACTAGCGGGTGCAGGGGCCGAGCAGTACTTC
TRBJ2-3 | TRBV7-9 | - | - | CAIPSGPRTDTQYF | TGTGCCATCCCGAGCGGACCCCGCACAGATACGCAGTATTTT
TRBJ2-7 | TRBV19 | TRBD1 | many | CASSPDTDRGAYEQYF | TGTGCCAGTAGTCCAGACACGGACAGGGGAGCGTACGAGCAGTACTTC
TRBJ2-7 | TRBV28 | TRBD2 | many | CASSPPGGLAGSEQYF | TGTGCCAGCAGTCCCCCTGGGGGACTAGCGGGGTCCGAGCAGTACTTC
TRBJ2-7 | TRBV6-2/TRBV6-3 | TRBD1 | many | CASSYRVQGANLAYEQYF | TGTGCCAGCAGTTACCGTGTACAGGGGGCAAACCTCGCCTACGAGCAGTACTTC
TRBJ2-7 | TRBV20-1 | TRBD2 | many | CSASPAGGPGEQYF | TGCAGTGCTAGTCCAGCGGGAGGGCCCGGCGAGCAGTACTTC
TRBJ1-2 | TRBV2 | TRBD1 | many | CASSEGAGGAVYGYTF | TGTGCCAGCAGTGAAGGGGCAGGGGGCGCCGTCTATGGCTACACCTTC
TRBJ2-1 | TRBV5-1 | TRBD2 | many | CASSRGTSGSNEQFF | TGTGCCAGCAGTCGGGGGACTAGCGGATCCAATGAGCAGTTCTTC
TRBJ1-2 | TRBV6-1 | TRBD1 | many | CASTGTGTANYGYTF | TGTGCCAGCACTGGGACAGGGACTGCTAACTATGGCTACACCTTC
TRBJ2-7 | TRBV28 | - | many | CASSLSDYEQYF | TGTGCCAGCAGCTTGTCTGACTACGAGCAGTACTTC
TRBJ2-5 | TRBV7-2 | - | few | CASSLDRGLQETQYF | TGTGCCAGCAGCTTAGACCGGGGCCTCCAAGAGACCCAGTACTTC
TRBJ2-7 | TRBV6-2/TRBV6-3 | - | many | CASSYSGTSGYEQYF | TGTGCCAGCAGTTACTCGGGGACCTCGGGCTACGAGCAGTACTTC
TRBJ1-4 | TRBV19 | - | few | CASSKDLTGDEKLFF | TGTGCCAGTAGTAAAGACCTAACGGGGGATGAAAAACTGTTTTTT
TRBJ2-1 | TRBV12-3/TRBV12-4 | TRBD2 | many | CASSTGTSDNEQFF | TGTGCCAGCAGCACCGGGACTAGCGACAATGAGCAGTTCTTC
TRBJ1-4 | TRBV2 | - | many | CASSAGPRNEKLFF | TGTGCCAGCAGTGCAGGCCCCCGGAATGAAAAACTGTTTTTT
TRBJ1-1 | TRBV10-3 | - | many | CAISDLSDISREAFF | TGTGCCATCAGTGATTTGTCAGACATCTCCAGGGAAGCTTTCTTT
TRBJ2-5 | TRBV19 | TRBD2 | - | CASSTTSGPVETQYF | TGTGCCAGTAGTACGACTAGCGGACCCGTCGAGACCCAGTACTTC
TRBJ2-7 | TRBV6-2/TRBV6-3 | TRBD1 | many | CASSVTGAEQYF | TGTGCCAGCAGTGTCACAGGGGCCGAGCAGTACTTC
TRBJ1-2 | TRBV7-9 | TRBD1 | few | CASSRAQGNSGYTF | TGTGCCAGCAGCCGAGCACAGGGGAATTCTGGCTACACCTTC
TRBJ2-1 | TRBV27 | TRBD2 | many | CASSPIAGAGYEQFF | TGTGCCAGCAGCCCCATAGCGGGAGCCGGGTATGAGCAGTTCTTC
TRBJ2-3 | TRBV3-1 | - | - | CASSQGLRGLNTDTQYF | TGTGCCAGCAGCCAAGGGTTGCGGGGGCTTAACACAGATACGCAGTATTTT
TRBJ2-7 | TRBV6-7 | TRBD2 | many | CASSSLQFLPSGKQYF | TGTGCCAGCAGTTCCCTCCAGTTCCTGCCTAGCGGCAAGCAGTACTTC
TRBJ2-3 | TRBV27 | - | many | CASSLLPDTQYF | TGTGCCAGCAGTTTATTGCCAGATACGCAGTATTTT
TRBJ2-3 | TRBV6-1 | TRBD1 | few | CASSAGTGVADTQYF | TGTGCCAGCAGTGCCGGGACAGGGGTTGCAGATACGCAGTATTTT
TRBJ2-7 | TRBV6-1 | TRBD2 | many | CASRSLLAGGFEQYF | TGTGCCAGCAGGAGCCTACTAGCGGGAGGCTTCGAGCAGTACTTC
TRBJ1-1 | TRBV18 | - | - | CASSPRPGEVDTEAFF | TGTGCCAGCTCACCAAGGCCAGGGGAGGTTGACACTGAAGCTTTCTTT
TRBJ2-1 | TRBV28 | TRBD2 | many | CASSLSGLGPYNEQFF | TGTGCCAGCAGTTTATCGGGACTAGGTCCCTACAATGAGCAGTTCTTC
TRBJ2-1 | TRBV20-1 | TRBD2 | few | CSAKTSGNYNEQFF | TGCAGTGCTAAGACTAGCGGGAACTACAATGAGCAGTTCTTC
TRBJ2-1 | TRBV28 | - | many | CATEEGPYAEQFF | TGTGCCACCGAGGAGGGACCGTACGCTGAGCAGTTCTTC
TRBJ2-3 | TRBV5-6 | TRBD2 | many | CASSLRVAGVTDTQYF | TGTGCCAGCAGCTTGCGAGTAGCGGGAGTCACAGATACGCAGTATTTT
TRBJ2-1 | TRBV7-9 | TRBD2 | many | CASSLAGGTYNEQFF | TGTGCCAGCAGCTTAGCGGGGGGGACCTACAATGAGCAGTTCTTC
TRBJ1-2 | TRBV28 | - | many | CASSLGDGYTF | TGTGCCAGCAGTTTGGGGGATGGCTACACCTTC
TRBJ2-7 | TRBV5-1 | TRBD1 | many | CASSLGQGAQDEQYF | TGCGCCAGCAGCTTGGGACAGGGGGCGCAGGACGAGCAGTACTTC
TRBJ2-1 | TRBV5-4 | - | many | CASSPARDYNEQFF | TGTGCCAGCAGCCCGGCGAGGGATTACAATGAGCAGTTCTTC
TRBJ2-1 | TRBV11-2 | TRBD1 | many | CASSLGQGSDEQFF | TGTGCCAGCAGCTTGGGACAGGGTAGCGATGAGCAGTTCTTC
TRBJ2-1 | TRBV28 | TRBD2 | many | CASSLFSGSSYNEQFF | TGTGCCAGCAGTTTATTTAGCGGGAGCTCCTACAATGAGCAGTTCTTC
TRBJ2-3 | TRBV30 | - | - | CAWSGVSTDTQYF | TGTGCCTGGAGCGGTGTTAGCACAGATACGCAGTATTTT
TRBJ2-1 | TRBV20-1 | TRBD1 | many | CSAFGQGGYNEQFF | TGCAGTGCCTTCGGACAGGGGGGTTACAATGAGCAGTTCTTC
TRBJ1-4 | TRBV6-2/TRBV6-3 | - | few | CASSYSLGGRSSEKLFF | TGTGCCAGCAGTTACTCGTTGGGGGGGAGGTCTTCTGAAAAACTGTTTTTT
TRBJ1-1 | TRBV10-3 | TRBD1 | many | CAIRTGGPNTEAFF | TGTGCCATCAGAACAGGGGGCCCGAACACTGAAGCTTTCTTT
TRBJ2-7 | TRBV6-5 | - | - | CASSYSPGDYEQYF | TGTGCCAGCAGTTACTCTCCGGGAGACTACGAGCAGTACTTC
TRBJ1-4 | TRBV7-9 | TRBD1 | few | CASSSTGGTNEKLFF | TGTGCCAGCAGCTCGACAGGGGGGACTAATGAAAAACTGTTTTTT
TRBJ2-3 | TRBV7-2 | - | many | CASSLVVAGDTQYF | TGTGCCAGCAGCTTAGTGGTAGCTGGGGATACGCAGTATTTT
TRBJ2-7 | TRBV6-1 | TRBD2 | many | CASKERELAYEQYF | TGTGCCAGCAAAGAGCGGGAGTTGGCGTACGAGCAGTACTTC